This TCR beta chain was captured by sequencing in a study of cytomegalovirus exposure and HLA in healthy donors. The PCR used 60 Vbeta and 13 Jbeta primers. The table came from immunoSEQ multiplex PCR; TCRdb's copy has only in-frame clones and leaves some out. Of fewer than 250,000 clones listed, about three quarters were seen once; the top ten hold around 1.9%. J lost 1 base, V lost 4 bases, and 19 bases had no gene match. Germline assignment: CDR1 SGHDT and CDR2 YYEEEE. CDR3 length: 19 residues. The sequence was obtained from a male donor in good health and CMV-seronegative. Sequencing was performed on PBMCs. The chain recombines TRBV5-6 with TRBJ1-1; 7 bases fit TRBD1. For the CDR3, the DNA is TGTGCCAGCAGCGCCCAGGGGGGAGGACCAGGTTGGGGGAACACTGAAGCTTTCTTT. This sequence encodes CASSAQGGGPGWGNTEAFF.